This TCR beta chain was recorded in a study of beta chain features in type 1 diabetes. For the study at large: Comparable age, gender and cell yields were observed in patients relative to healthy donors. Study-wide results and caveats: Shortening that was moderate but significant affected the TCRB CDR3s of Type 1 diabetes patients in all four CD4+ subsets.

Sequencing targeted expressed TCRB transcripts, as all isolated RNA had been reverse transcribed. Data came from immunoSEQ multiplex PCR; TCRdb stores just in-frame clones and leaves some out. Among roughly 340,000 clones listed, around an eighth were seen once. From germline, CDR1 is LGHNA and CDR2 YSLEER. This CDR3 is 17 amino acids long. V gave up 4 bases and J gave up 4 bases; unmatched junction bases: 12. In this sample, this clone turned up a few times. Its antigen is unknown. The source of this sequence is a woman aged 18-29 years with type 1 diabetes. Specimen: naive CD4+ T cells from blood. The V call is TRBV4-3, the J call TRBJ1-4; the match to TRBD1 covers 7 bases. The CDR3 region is CASSPQDTTGYNEKLFF. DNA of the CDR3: TGCGCCAGCAGCCCGCAAGATACGACAGGGTATAATGAAAAACTGTTTTTT.